The present entry profiles one T cell receptor beta chain with its context. What it binds is unknown. Constant-segment primers served in 5'RACE that generated TCR alpha and TCR beta cDNA libraries bearing sample barcodes and UMIs. Each CDR3 protein is one row after TCRdb ran MiXCR on the 5' RACE reads. The repertoire has some 120,000 distinct CDR3 sequences, about 6% of them found once; the top ten carry approximately 2.1%. The CDR3 length is 19 residues. Germline assignment: CDR1 MGHDK and CDR2 SYGVNS. Trimming removed 3 bases from V and 8 bases from J; junction bases left unmatched: 16. The source of the sample is a study of T-cell memory formation after mild COVID-19. Study information: Each donor largely had its own TCR clusters.

Points from the study as a whole: Within pre-infection memory, some responding clones were found, suggesting cross-reactive memory joined.

The TCR sequence derives from an adult woman who had mild COVID-19 (a few samples of this study predate the infection). Cell type and time point are not known. The chain is built from TRBV25-1 and TRBJ2-3; 14 bases are shared with TRBD2. The sequenced material came from PBMCs or a T cell subset sorted from them (not recorded which). This CDR3 is CASSDRPRLAGGPRATQYF. The CDR3 DNA reads TGTGCCAGCAGTGATCGGCCTCGACTAGCGGGAGGGCCGAGGGCTACGCAGTATTTT. The full variable domain, rest sourced from reference TRBV25-1 and TRBJ2-3, is EADIYQTPRYLVIGTGKKITLECSQTMGHDKMYWYQQDPGMELHLIHYSYGVNSTEKGDLSSESTVSRIRTEHFPLTLESARPSHTSQYLCASSDRPRLAGGPRATQYFGPGTRLTVL.